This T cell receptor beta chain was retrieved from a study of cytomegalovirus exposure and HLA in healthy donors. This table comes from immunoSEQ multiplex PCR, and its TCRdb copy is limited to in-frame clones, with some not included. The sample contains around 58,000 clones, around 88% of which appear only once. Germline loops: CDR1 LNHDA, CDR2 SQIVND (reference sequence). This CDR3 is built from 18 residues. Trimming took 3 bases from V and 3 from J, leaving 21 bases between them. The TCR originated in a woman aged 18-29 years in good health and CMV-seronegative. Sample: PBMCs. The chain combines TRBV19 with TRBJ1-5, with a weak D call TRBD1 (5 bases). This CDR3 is CASSIGQNWAGNNQPQHF. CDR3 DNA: TGTGCCAGTAGTATTGGCCAAAACTGGGCAGGGAACAATCAGCCCCAGCATTTT.